This T cell receptor beta chain was captured in a study of CD8+ T cells in alopecia areata. Study information: Patients in the treated group were given tofacitinib by mouth, 5 to 10 mg twice a day. Overall study findings and caveats: Many expanded lesional clones persisted in scalp and blood during tofacitinib treatment. Clonality was higher in lesional than normal scalp, especially in alopecia totalis/universalis.

Extracted from the samples, RNA was reverse transcribed into cDNA to serve as the sequencing template. TCRdb's table, derived via immunoSEQ multiplex PCR, lists solely in-frame clones and lacks some. The sample carries 80,000 to 100,000 clones, roughly 40% recorded once. The sample's treatment: oral pan-JAK inhibitor, 5-10 mg twice daily. Sampling of alopecia areata patients yielded lesional scalp punch biopsies as well as peripheral blood. CDR3 length: 13 amino acids. Germline loops: CDR1 MNHNS, CDR2 SASEGT. Trimming removed 8 bases from V and 2 bases from J; junction bases left unmatched: 1. With regard to this clone: The antigen is unknown.

The chain is built from TRBV6-1 and TRBJ1-5; 9 nucleotides align to TRBD1. This receptor was obtained from a human donor with alopecia areata. Specimen: CD8+ T cells sorted from blood, collected at week 24, from a patient treated with tofacitinib. The CDR3, as DNA: TGTGCCAGCCGGGACAGGGGCAATCAGCCCCAGCATTTT. Translation: CASRDRGNQPQHF.